These 27 T cell receptor beta chains came from one sample sequenced in a study of cytomegalovirus exposure and HLA in healthy donors. In the PCR, 60 Vbeta and 13 Jbeta primers were used. Sequenced by immunoSEQ multiplex PCR; TCRdb stores in-frame clones only, minus some. The data contain 100,000 to 150,000 clones, 70% to 85% of them singletons. Sequencing used PBMCs. All receptors derive from a woman aged 45-65 years in good health and CMV-seronegative.

This clone was detected only a few times. The chain employs TRBV4-1 and TRBJ2-5; weak D call: TRBD2 (5 bases). The DNA end is a closer match to TRBJ2-7, so the J assignment may be wrong. The germline V gene encodes CDR1 MGHRA and CDR2 YSYEKL. The CDR3 loop spans 15 amino acids. The CDR3 bases are TGCGCCAGCAGCCATTTACTAGGTTCCGACTACGAGCAGTACTTC. Its translation: CASSHLLGSDYEQYF.

The chain combines TRBV6-4 with TRBJ2-3; no clear D gene. The CDR3 loop spans 13 amino acids. The germline CDR1 and CDR2 sequences are MRHNA and SNTAGT. Deletions cut 10 bases from V and 2 bases from J, with 13 bases between. The DNA for the CDR3 is TGTGCCACCCTTTCGAGCGACACAGATACGCAGTATTTT. This sequence encodes CATLSSDTDTQYF.

Comment on this clone: The same CDR3 is also encoded by other DNA sequences in this sample. The rearrangement joins TRBV4-3 to TRBJ2-3; D is unclear. Germline CDR1 and CDR2: LGHNA and YSLEER. Deletions cut 0 bases from V and 4 bases from J, with 11 bases between. This CDR3 contains 15 residues. The CDR3 bases are TGCGCCAGCAGCCAAGATCGAGATGCTTCAGATACGCAGTATTTT. Its protein product is CASSQDRDASDTQYF.

The chain carries TRBV11-2 and TRBJ2-1; 7 positions match TRBD2. V lost 5 bases, J lost 4 bases, and 8 bases stayed unmatched. There are 15 residues in the CDR3. The germline gives CDR1 SGHAT, CDR2 FQNNGV. The CDR3 DNA reads TGTGCCAGCAGCCCCATGGGGGGGAGGTACAATGAGCAGTTCTTC. It encodes CASSPMGGRYNEQFF.

The chain combines TRBV27 with TRBJ1-3, with a tentative D call TRBD1 (5 bases). The CDR3 is 17 amino acids. V shed 3 bases and J shed 0 bases, with 15 bases lying between them. The germline gives CDR1 MNHEY, CDR2 SMNVEV (reference sequence). In nucleotides, the CDR3 is TGTGCCAGCAGTTTGACCCCCGGGGGGACCTCTGGAAACACCATATATTTT. Encoded protein: CASSLTPGGTSGNTIYF.

The chain is built from TRBV7-2 and TRBJ1-4, with 7 bases fitting TRBD1. Looked up from germline, CDR1 is SGHTA and CDR2 is FQGNSA. V shed 4 bases and J 8 bases; nucleotides not matched to a gene: 4. The CDR3 has 13 amino acids. Here the CDR3 reads CASSSQGVEKLFF. In DNA, the CDR3 is TGTGCCAGCAGCTCCCAGGGGGTCGAAAAACTGTTTTTT. The full variable domain, with the rest looked up from reference TRBV7-2 and TRBJ1-4, is GAGVSQSPSNKVTEKGKDVELRCDPISGHTALYWYRQSLGQGLEFLIYFQGNSAPDKSGLPSDRFSAERTGGSVSTLTIQRTQQEDSAVYLCASSSQGVEKLFFGSGTQLSVL.

The rearrangement links TRBV7-3 to TRBJ2-1; the D gene is possibly TRBD2 (5 bases). V was clipped by 4 bases and J by 8 bases, with 12 bases between them. Germline V gene lookup returns CDR1 SGHTA and CDR2 FQGTGA. This CDR3 has 13 amino acids. CDR3 sequence (DNA): TGTGCCAGCAGCTCTGGAGGTAGGGATGAGCAGTTCTTC. This gives the protein CASSSGGRDEQFF.

The chain couples TRBV7-6 to TRBJ2-7; 11 bases are shared with TRBD2. Germline loops: CDR1 SGHVS, CDR2 FNYEAQ. The CDR3 runs 14 residues. Unmatched junction bases numbered 3, after V lost 6 bases and J lost 2 bases. CDR3 protein: CASSGTSGTYEQYF. The CDR3 region has the DNA TGTGCCAGCAGTGGGACTAGCGGAACCTACGAGCAGTACTTC. Drawing the rest from reference TRBV7-6 and TRBJ2-7, the complete variable domain is GAGVSQSPRYKVTKRGQDVALRCDPISGHVSLYWYRQALGQGPEFLTYFNYEAQQDKSGLPNDRFSAERPEGSISTLTIQRTEQRDSAMYRCASSGTSGTYEQYFGPGTRLTVT.

The CDR3 is CASSSDSNGPEAFF. CDR3 nucleotides: TGTGCCAGCAGCTCGGACAGTAATGGCCCTGAAGCTTTCTTT. The chain couples TRBV5-4 to TRBJ1-1; D perhaps matches TRBD1 (6 bases). This CDR3 contains 14 residues. Trimming removed 3 bases from V and 6 bases from J, with 15 bases in between. CDR1 is SGHNT and CDR2 is YYREEE in the germline V gene (reference sequence).

This rearrangement joins TRBV28 to TRBJ2-3; TRBD2 aligns across 7 bases. Unmatched junction bases numbered 4, after V lost 3 bases and J lost 1 base. CDR1 MDHEN and CDR2 SYDVKM come from the germline V gene. The CDR3 consists of 15 residues. The chain's CDR3 is CASSLGGSRTDTQYF. The CDR3, as DNA: TGTGCCAGCAGTTTGGGGGGGAGTCGCACAGATACGCAGTATTTT.

V usage is TRBV29-1 and J usage is TRBJ1-1, with TRBD1 matching 7 bases. CDR1 is SQVTM, CDR2 ANQGSEA, per germline. The CDR3 runs 16 residues. V was clipped by 8 bases and J by 0 bases; unmatched bases: 15. The CDR3 DNA sequence: TGCAGCTTTCGGACAGGCTCCCCCCTTATGAACACTGAAGCTTTCTTT. It codes for CSFRTGSPLMNTEAFF.

The V gene is TRBV2, the J gene TRBJ2-1; no clear D gene. This CDR3 is built from 13 residues. Germline V gene data show CDR1 as SNHLY and CDR2 as FYNNEI. Trimming removed 3 bases at V and 4 bases at J, with 7 bases between. The CDR3 region has the DNA TGTGCCAGCAGTGATGATAGATACAATGAGCAGTTCTTC. Its translation is CASSDDRYNEQFF.

V is TRBV11-1 and J is TRBJ2-3; 9 bases are a match to TRBD2. Germline CDR1 is SGHAT and CDR2 is FQDESV (reference sequence). The CDR3 runs 13 residues. With 6 bases clipped from V and 6 bases from J, the junction kept 4 bases outside the gene matches. CDR3 in amino acids: CASRVAGVDTQYF. The CDR3, as DNA: TGTGCCAGCAGAGTAGCGGGAGTGGATACGCAGTATTTT. The whole variable domain, remainder taken from reference TRBV11-1 and TRBJ2-3, is EAEVAQSPRYKITEKSQAVAFWCDPISGHATLYWYRQILGQGPELLVQFQDESVVDDSQLPKDRFSAERLKGVDSTLKIQPAELGDSAMYLCASRVAGVDTQYFGPGTRLTVL.

The V gene is TRBV7-9, the J gene TRBJ2-3, with D unclear. This CDR3 has 15 residues. V gave up 5 bases and J gave up 0 bases, with 12 bases separating them. Germline lookup yields CDR1 SEHNR and CDR2 FQNEAQ (reference sequence). This CDR3 is CASSPPLDSTDTQYF. CDR3 nucleotide sequence: TGTGCCAGCAGCCCCCCGTTAGATAGCACAGATACGCAGTATTTT.

The chain recombines TRBV28 with TRBJ1-6; a weak D match, TRBD1 (5 bases). Germline V lookup: CDR1 MDHEN, CDR2 SYDVKM. This CDR3 is 14 amino acids long. The V gene lost 3 bases and the J gene lost 6 bases, with 9 bases spanning the gap. CDR3 loop: CASSLQGGNSPLHF. In DNA, the CDR3 is TGTGCCAGCAGTTTGCAGGGAGGTAATTCACCCCTCCACTTT.

V usage is TRBV5-6 and J usage is TRBJ2-7, with unresolved D. V lost 0 bases to trimming and J lost 0 bases, with 10 bases between them. CDR1 and CDR2 (germline): SGHDT, YYEEEE. CDR3 size: 15 residues. CDR3 amino acids: CASSLVVSSSYEQYF. The DNA for the CDR3 is TGTGCCAGCAGCTTGGTAGTTAGCAGCTCCTACGAGCAGTACTTC.

The CDR3 DNA reads TGTGCCAGCAGCGTCGGGACAGGGATAAACACTGAAGCTTTCTTT. This translates into CASSVGTGINTEAFF. The chain has TRBV14 and TRBJ1-1, with 9 bases fitting TRBD1. The germline gives CDR1 SGHDN, CDR2 FVKESK. V was clipped by 5 bases and J by 2 bases; unmatched bases: 6. This CDR3 spans 15 amino acids.

The genes are TRBV4-1 and TRBJ2-7; 8 bases are a match to TRBD2. CDR1 and CDR2 (germline): MGHRA, YSYEKL. This CDR3 spans 16 amino acids. Trimming removed 1 base from V and 3 bases from J; junction bases left unmatched: 8. The CDR3 region has the DNA TGCGCCAGCAGCCAAGTACTAGCGGAGGGATTCTACGAGCAGTACTTC. This codes for CASSQVLAEGFYEQYF.

This clone was counted between two and nine times. The V call is TRBV28, the J call TRBJ1-5; D remains unclear. Trimming took 1 base from V and 0 from J, leaving 4 bases between them. This CDR3 spans 14 amino acids. Germline V CDR1 and CDR2: MDHEN, SYDVKM. The chain's CDR3 is CASSLSSSNQPQHF. For the CDR3, the DNA is TGTGCCAGCAGTTTATCCAGTAGCAATCAGCCCCAGCATTTT.

The sample holds one count of this clone. The chain employs TRBV7-6 and TRBJ2-3; 9 nucleotides align to TRBD1. This CDR3 region has 15 residues. Germline-derived CDR1 and CDR2 are SGHVS and FNYEAQ. After removal of 4 bases from V and 2 bases from J, the junction contained 4 bases not matched to a gene. CDR3 bases: TGTGCCAGCAGCTCCGGACAGGGGTACACAGATACGCAGTATTTT. This encodes CASSSGQGYTDTQYF.

J is TRBJ1-1 and V is TRBV10-3; no reliable D call. CDR1 and CDR2 (germline): ENHRY, SYGVKD. The CDR3 length is 16 residues. Deletions cut 0 bases from V and 5 bases from J, with 16 bases between. As DNA, the CDR3 is TGTGCCATCAGTGAGTCGACTTGGGGAGGCGCAACTGAAGCTTTCTTT. Residues: CAISESTWGGATEAFF.

V is TRBV28 and J is TRBJ1-3; no clear D gene. V lost 2 bases and J 4 bases, leaving 15 bases between the germline ends. CDR1 MDHEN and CDR2 SYDVKM come from the germline V gene. The CDR3 extends over 16 amino acids. CDR3 sequence: CASSLRTIKRGNTIYF. In nucleotides, the CDR3 is TGTGCCAGCAGTTTAAGGACTATTAAAAGGGGAAACACCATATATTTT.

This rearrangement joins TRBV2 to TRBJ1-1, with D unresolved. Trimming removed 6 bases from V and 7 bases from J, with 6 bases in between. Germline V gives CDR1 SNHLY, CDR2 FYNNEI. The CDR3 extends over 10 amino acids. The CDR3 coding sequence is TGTGCCAGCAGAGGCGGTGAAGCTTTCTTT. This gives the protein CASRGGEAFF.

V gene TRBV6-5 combines with J gene TRBJ2-1, with D possibly matching TRBD1 (5 bases). V shed 4 bases and J shed 4 bases, with 14 bases lying between them. Germline V gene data show CDR1 as MNHEY and CDR2 as SVGAGI. The CDR3 extends over 15 amino acids. CDR3 in DNA: TGTGCCAGCAGTTCAAGGGGTGGGGTTTACAATGAGCAGTTCTTC. It is translated as CASSSRGGVYNEQFF.

The rearrangement links TRBV2 to TRBJ2-1, with 11 bases that match TRBD2. CDR1 is SNHLY and CDR2 is FYNNEI in the germline V gene. The trim removed 4 bases at V and 1 base at J, leaving 0 bases unmatched. The CDR3 loop spans 15 amino acids. The CDR3 sequence is CASSVAGGSYNEQFF. The CDR3 region has the DNA TGTGCCAGCAGTGTAGCGGGAGGGTCCTACAATGAGCAGTTCTTC.

The sample holds one count of this clone. V is TRBV7-3 and J is TRBJ2-2; TRBD2 is a possible D gene (6 bases). This CDR3 region has 13 residues. Per the germline V gene, CDR1 is SGHTA and CDR2 is FQGTGA. Trimming stripped 3 bases from V and 7 bases from J, with 9 bases between. CDR3 sequence reads: CASSFGEVGELFF. The CDR3 nucleotides are TGTGCCAGCAGCTTTGGGGAGGTCGGGGAGCTGTTTTTT.

This chain connects TRBV7-2 to TRBJ2-7; a weak D match, TRBD2 (5 bases). Germline CDR1 reads SGHTA; CDR2 reads FQGNSA. This CDR3 region has 12 residues. Trimming cost V 5 bases and J 3 bases, with 8 bases left between them. The CDR3 DNA is TGTGCCAGCAGCCTAACTAGCTACGAGCAGTACTTC. Encoded protein: CASSLTSYEQYF.